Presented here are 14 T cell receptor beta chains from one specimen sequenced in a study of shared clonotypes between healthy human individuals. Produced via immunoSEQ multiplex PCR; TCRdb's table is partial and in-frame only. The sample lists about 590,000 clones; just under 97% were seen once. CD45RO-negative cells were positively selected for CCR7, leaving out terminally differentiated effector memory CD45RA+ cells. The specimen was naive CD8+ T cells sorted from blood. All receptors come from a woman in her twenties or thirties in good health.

CDR3 region: CASSLGPEVYGYTF. DNA of the CDR3: TGTGCCAGCAGCTTAGGTCCTGAGGTCTATGGCTACACCTTC. The rearrangement joins TRBV5-8 to TRBJ1-2, with D unresolved. This CDR3 spans 14 amino acids. Trimming stripped 2 bases from V and 4 bases from J, with 12 bases between. Germline CDR1 reads SGHTS; CDR2 reads YDEGEE.

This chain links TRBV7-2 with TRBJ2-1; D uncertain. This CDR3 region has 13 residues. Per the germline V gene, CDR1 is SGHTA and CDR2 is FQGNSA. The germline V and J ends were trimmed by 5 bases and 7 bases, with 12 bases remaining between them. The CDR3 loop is CASSVQLGNEQFF. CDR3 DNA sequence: TGTGCCAGCAGCGTTCAGCTAGGAAATGAGCAGTTCTTC.

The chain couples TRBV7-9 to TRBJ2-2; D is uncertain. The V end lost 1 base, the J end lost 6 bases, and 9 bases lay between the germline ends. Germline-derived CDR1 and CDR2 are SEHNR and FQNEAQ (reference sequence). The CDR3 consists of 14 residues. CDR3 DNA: TGTGCCAGCAGCTTAGTTCTAGATCCCGGGGAGCTGTTTTTT. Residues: CASSLVLDPGELFF.

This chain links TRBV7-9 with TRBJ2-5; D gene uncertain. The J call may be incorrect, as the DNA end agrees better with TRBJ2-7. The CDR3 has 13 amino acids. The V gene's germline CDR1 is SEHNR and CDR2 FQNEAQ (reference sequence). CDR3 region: CATIGGRPYEQYF. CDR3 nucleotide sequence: TGTGCCACGATAGGTGGACGACCCTACGAGCAGTACTTC.

The CDR3 is CASSPLVGARSYEQYF. The CDR3 DNA is TGTGCCAGCAGCCCCCTCGTAGGGGCGAGGTCCTACGAGCAGTACTTC. The V call is TRBV14, the J call TRBJ2-7; D may be TRBD1 (5 bases). The CDR3 covers 16 residues. Germline loops: CDR1 SGHDN, CDR2 FVKESK. V was trimmed by 4 bases and J by 1 base, leaving 17 bases between them.

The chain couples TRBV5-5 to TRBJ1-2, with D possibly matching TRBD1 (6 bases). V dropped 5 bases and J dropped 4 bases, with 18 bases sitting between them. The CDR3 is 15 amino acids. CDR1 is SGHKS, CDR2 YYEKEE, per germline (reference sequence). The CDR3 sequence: CASRTVGGAPYGYTF. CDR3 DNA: TGTGCCAGCAGAACGGTCGGGGGGGCCCCCTATGGCTACACCTTC.

CDR3 DNA: TGTGCCAGCAGCCGGTCCCCTCACGAGCAGTACTTC. It translates to CASSRSPHEQYF. The V call is TRBV13, the J call TRBJ2-7; unclear D gene. This CDR3 spans 12 amino acids. Trimming cost V 5 bases and J 5 bases, with 10 bases left between them. CDR1 PRHDT and CDR2 FYEKMQ come from the germline V gene (reference sequence).

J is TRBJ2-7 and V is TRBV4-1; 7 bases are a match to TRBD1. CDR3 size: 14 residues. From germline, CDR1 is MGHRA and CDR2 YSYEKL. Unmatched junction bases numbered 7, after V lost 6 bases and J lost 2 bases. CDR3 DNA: TGCGCCAGCAGTAGGTACCAGGGGGCCTACGAGCAGTACTTC. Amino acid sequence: CASSRYQGAYEQYF.

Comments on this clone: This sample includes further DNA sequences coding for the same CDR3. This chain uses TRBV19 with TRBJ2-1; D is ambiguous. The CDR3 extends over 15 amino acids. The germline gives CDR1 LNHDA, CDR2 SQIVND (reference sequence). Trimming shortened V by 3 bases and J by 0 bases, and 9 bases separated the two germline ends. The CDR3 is CASSITASSYNEQFF. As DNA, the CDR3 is TGTGCCAGTAGTATTACGGCGAGCTCCTACAATGAGCAGTTCTTC.

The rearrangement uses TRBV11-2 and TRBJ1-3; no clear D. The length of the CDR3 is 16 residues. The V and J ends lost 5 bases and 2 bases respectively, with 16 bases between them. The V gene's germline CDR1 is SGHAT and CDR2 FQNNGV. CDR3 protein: CASSTGWGPTGNTIYF. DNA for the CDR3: TGTGCCAGCAGCACCGGGTGGGGTCCAACTGGAAACACCATATATTTT.

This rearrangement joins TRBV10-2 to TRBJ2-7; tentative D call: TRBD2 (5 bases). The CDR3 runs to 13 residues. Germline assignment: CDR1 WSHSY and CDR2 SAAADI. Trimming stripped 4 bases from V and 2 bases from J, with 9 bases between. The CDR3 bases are TGCGCCAGCAGTGCAGCGGTTACCTACGAGCAGTACTTC. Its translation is CASSAAVTYEQYF.

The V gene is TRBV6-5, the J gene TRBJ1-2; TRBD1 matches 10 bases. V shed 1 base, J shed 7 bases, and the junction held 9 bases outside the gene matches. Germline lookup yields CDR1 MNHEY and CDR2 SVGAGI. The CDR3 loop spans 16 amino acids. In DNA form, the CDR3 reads TGTGCCAGCAGTTACTTGCCGGGACAGGGGCTCGGTGGCTACACCTTC. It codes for CASSYLPGQGLGGYTF.

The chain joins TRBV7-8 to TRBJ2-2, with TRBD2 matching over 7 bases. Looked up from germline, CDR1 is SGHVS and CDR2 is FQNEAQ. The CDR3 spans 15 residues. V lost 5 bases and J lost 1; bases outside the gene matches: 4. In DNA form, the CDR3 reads TGTGCCAGCAGCCACCAGCGGGGGAACACCGGGGAGCTGTTTTTT. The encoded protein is CASSHQRGNTGELFF.

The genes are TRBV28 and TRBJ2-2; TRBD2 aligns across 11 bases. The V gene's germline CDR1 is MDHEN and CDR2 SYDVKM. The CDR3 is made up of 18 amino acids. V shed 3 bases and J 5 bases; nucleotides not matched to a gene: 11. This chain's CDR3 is CASSFWVLAGDRTGELFF. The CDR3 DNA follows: TGTGCCAGCAGTTTCTGGGTACTAGCGGGAGATCGAACCGGGGAGCTGTTTTTT.